What follows is one T cell receptor (beta chain) and its context. What it recognizes is unknown. The source of the sample is a study of T cell responses to AZD1222 COVID-19 vaccine. TCRdb's copy holds only in-frame clones and misses some; the assay was immunoSEQ multiplex PCR. The sample holds about 83,000 clones, roughly 90% seen once. The germline CDR1 and CDR2 sequences are MGHDK and SYGVNS. The junction had 2 bases not matched to a gene; V was cut back by 2 bases and J by 4 bases. The CDR3 covers 14 residues. Study-level findings and limits: Among the donors, most were white British and more were female, and clonal diversity was possibly underestimated.

Specimen: peripheral blood, collected 28 days after the second AZD1222 dose. The rearrangement links TRBV25-1 to TRBJ1-5; 7 bases match TRBD1. This TCR was sampled from an adult who received the AZD1222 COVID-19 vaccine. The CDR3 loop is CASSEDRENQPQHF. CDR3 sequence (DNA): TGTGCCAGCAGTGAAGACAGGGAAAATCAGCCCCAGCATTTT. Full variable domain (remainder filled in from reference TRBV25-1 and TRBJ1-5): EADIYQTPRYLVIGTGKKITLECSQTMGHDKMYWYQQDPGMELHLIHYSYGVNSTEKGDLSSESTVSRIRTEHFPLTLESARPSHTSQYLCASSEDRENQPQHFGDGTRLSIL.